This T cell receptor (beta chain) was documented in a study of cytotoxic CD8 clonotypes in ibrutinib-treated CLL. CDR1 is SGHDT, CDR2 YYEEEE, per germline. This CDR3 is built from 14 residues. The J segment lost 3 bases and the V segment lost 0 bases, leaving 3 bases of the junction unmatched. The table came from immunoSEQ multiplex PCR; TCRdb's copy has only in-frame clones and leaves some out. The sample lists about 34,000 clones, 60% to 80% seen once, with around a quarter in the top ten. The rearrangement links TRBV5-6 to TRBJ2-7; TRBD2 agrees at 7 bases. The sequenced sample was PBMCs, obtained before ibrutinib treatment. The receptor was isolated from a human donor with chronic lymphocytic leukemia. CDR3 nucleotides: TGTGCCAGCAGCTTGGGCCTAGCGGACTACGAGCAGTACTTC. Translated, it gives CASSLGLADYEQYF.